Each of the 28 T cell receptor beta chains below was sequenced from the same sample in a study of T cells in Graves' hyperthyroidism and ophthalmopathy. RNA transcripts served as the template for amplifying TCR beta CDR3 regions. HTBI primers were employed in a first-round RT-PCR of the TCR CDR3. MiXCR was run by TCRdb on the multiplex PCR reads, yielding one entry per CDR3 protein. Counted here are approximately 210,000 distinct CDR3 sequences, 15% to 20% occurring once; the ten biggest clones make up roughly 50%. The source material was blood. These receptors all stem from a man aged 45-60 years with Graves' hyperthyroidism.

This clonotype was counted many times. The rearrangement joins TRBV20-1 to TRBJ2-3; TRBD2 matches at 9 bases. CDR1 is DFQATT, CDR2 SNEGSKA, per germline (reference sequence). The V gene end was trimmed by 2 bases and the J gene end by 4 bases; junction bases not matched to a gene: 4. This CDR3 is 14 amino acids long. CDR3 sequence: CSARQGLASDTQYF. The DNA for the CDR3 is TGCAGTGCTAGACAGGGACTAGCCTCAGATACGCAGTATTTT.

Many counts were recorded for this clonotype. The rearrangement links TRBV27 to TRBJ2-7, with 7 bases fitting TRBD1. CDR1 is MNHEY and CDR2 is SMNVEV in the germline V gene (reference sequence). The CDR3 runs to 14 residues. V lost 5 bases to trimming and J lost 6 bases; unmatched junction nucleotides: 10. CDR3 sequence: CASSIRQGRREQYF. The CDR3 DNA reads as TGTGCCAGCAGTATAAGACAGGGTAGGCGCGAGCAGTACTTC.

This clonotype has ten or more counts. The rearrangement uses TRBV7-9 and TRBJ1-1; D possibly corresponds to TRBD1 (5 bases). The germline CDR1 and CDR2 sequences are SEHNR and FQNEAQ (reference sequence). V lost 1 base and J 6 bases, leaving 12 bases between the germline ends. The CDR3 covers 14 residues. The CDR3 nucleotides are TGTGCCAGCAGCTTAGGCGGGACCATGGCTGAAGCTTTCTTT. It yields the protein CASSLGGTMAEAFF.

This clonotype was detected many times. The chain couples TRBV2 to TRBJ1-1; 7 nucleotides agree with TRBD1. CDR1 is SNHLY, CDR2 FYNNEI, per germline. Losses at the gene ends were 10 bases for V and 1 base for J; bases not matched to a gene: 15. This CDR3 spans 16 amino acids. This CDR3 is CANYVDRWGSNTEAFF. CDR3 coding DNA: TGTGCCAACTACGTGGACAGGTGGGGGTCGAACACTGAAGCTTTCTTT. Looking up the rest from reference TRBV2 and TRBJ1-1 gives the full variable domain: EPEVTQTPSHQVTQMGQEVILRCVPISNHLYFYWYRQILGQKVEFLVSFYNNEISEKSEIFDDQFSVERPDGSNFTLKIRSTKLEDSAMYFCANYVDRWGSNTEAFFGQGTRLTVV.

This clonotype showed up just a few times. The CDR3 protein is CASSPLARGTGELFF. The CDR3 DNA follows: TGTGCCAGCAGTCCCTTAGCGAGAGGAACCGGGGAGCTGTTTTTT. The chain uses TRBV28 and TRBJ2-2, with D perhaps TRBD2 (5 bases). V was pared by 5 bases and J by 5 bases, with 15 bases between. Per germline, CDR1 MDHEN and CDR2 SYDVKM. This CDR3 region has 15 residues.

This clonotype was counted a few times. The chain employs TRBV6-1 and TRBJ2-5; possibly TRBD2 for D (5 bases). The germline gives CDR1 MNHNS, CDR2 SASEGT. This CDR3 contains 14 residues. Trimming pared 5 bases from V and 4 bases from J, leaving 14 bases between. CDR3 coding DNA: TGTGCCAGCAGTCTAGCATCCATCGTAGAGACCCAGTACTTC. This translates into CASSLASIVETQYF.

This clonotype was observed a few times. The chain uses TRBV7-2 and TRBJ1-5, with 8 bases that match TRBD1. The junction had 5 bases not matched to a gene; V was cut back by 4 bases and J by 3 bases. Per the germline V gene, CDR1 is SGHTA and CDR2 is FQGNSA. The CDR3 loop spans 15 amino acids. The CDR3 DNA reads TGTGCCAGCAGCTGGGGACAGGCGATCAATCAGCCCCAGCATTTT. Protein: CASSWGQAINQPQHF.

The chain employs TRBV10-3 and TRBJ1-1; D perhaps matches TRBD1 (6 bases). The length of the CDR3 is 13 residues. V was shortened by 2 bases and J by 6 bases, with 10 bases between the two germline ends. Germline CDR1 and CDR2: ENHRY and SYGVKD. The CDR3 region is CAISESTGSEAFF. In nucleotides, the CDR3 is TGTGCCATCAGTGAGAGTACAGGGTCTGAAGCTTTCTTT.

This clonotype has at least ten counts. The chain combines TRBV6-1 with TRBJ2-1, with 10 bases aligning to TRBD2. Germline CDR1 and CDR2: MNHNS and SASEGT. V trimming: 7 bases; J trimming: 10 bases; junction bases outside the gene matches: 10. CDR3 size: 14 residues. CDR3 sequence: CASTPGLASTEQFF. In DNA form, the CDR3 reads TGTGCCAGCACCCCGGGACTAGCGTCCACGGAGCAGTTCTTC.

This clonotype was picked up many times. V gene TRBV7-9 combines with J gene TRBJ2-1; 8 bases map to TRBD1. CDR1 is SEHNR, CDR2 FQNEAQ, per germline (reference sequence). This CDR3 is built from 15 residues. V lost 5 bases and J lost 0; bases outside the gene matches: 3. The DNA for the CDR3 is TGTGCCAGCAGCCAAGACAGGGGCTCCTACAATGAGCAGTTCTTC. Protein: CASSQDRGSYNEQFF. Full variable domain (outside the CDR3, taken from reference TRBV7-9 and TRBJ2-1): DTGVSQNPRHKITKRGQNVTFRCDPISEHNRLYWYRQTLGQGPEFLTYFQNEAQLEKSRLLSDRFSAERPKGSFSTLEIQRTEQGDSAMYLCASSQDRGSYNEQFFGPGTRLTVL.

The chain carries TRBV6-2 or TRBV6-3 and TRBJ2-1; no definite D call. The CDR3 contains 12 residues. The germline V and J ends were trimmed by 5 bases and 4 bases, with 6 bases remaining between them. In germline, CDR1 is MNHEY, CDR2 SVGEGT. CDR3 amino acids: CASSMMYNEQFF. The DNA of the CDR3 is TGTGCCAGCAGTATGATGTACAATGAGCAGTTCTTC.

This clonotype was seen many times. This chain connects TRBV7-6 to TRBJ2-7; 9 bases are shared with TRBD1. Germline values: CDR1 SGHVS, CDR2 FNYEAQ. This CDR3 has 13 amino acids. The ends lost 4 bases at V and 6 bases at J; junction bases unmatched: 4. CDR3 sequence reads: CASSSGTGSEQYF. The CDR3 DNA reads as TGTGCCAGCAGCTCCGGGACAGGGAGCGAGCAGTACTTC.

The rearrangement uses TRBV7-9 and TRBJ2-7; the D gene is possibly TRBD1 (5 bases). The CDR3 totals 13 residues. Germline CDR1 reads SEHNR; CDR2 reads FQNEAQ (reference sequence). The ends were cut back, 4 bases at V and 6 bases at J, with 13 bases in the middle. The CDR3 region is CASSSYGAGEQYF. As DNA, the CDR3 is TGTGCCAGCAGCTCATATGGGGCCGGCGAGCAGTACTTC.

The V and J genes are TRBV19 and TRBJ2-5; D is perhaps TRBD2 (7 bases). The CDR3 length is 15 residues. Germline V lookup: CDR1 LNHDA, CDR2 SQIVND (reference sequence). The V end lost 5 bases, the J end lost 5 bases, and 18 bases lay between the germline ends. CDR3 coding DNA: TGTGCCAGTAGTGATACCGCGGGGGCCTGGGAGACCCAGTACTTC. Translating it yields CASSDTAGAWETQYF.

The genes are TRBV27 and TRBJ1-2, with 10 bases identical to TRBD1. The CDR3 consists of 17 residues. V was pared by 4 bases and J by 2 bases, with 10 bases of the junction left unmatched. Germline values: CDR1 MNHEY, CDR2 SMNVEV (reference sequence). DNA for the CDR3: TGTGCCAGCAGTTCCCGACAGGGGGCCCCTGGAAACTATGGCTACACCTTC. As protein: CASSSRQGAPGNYGYTF.

This clonotype was detected many times. The chain recombines TRBV6-1 with TRBJ1-3; D unclear. The CDR3 is 13 residues long. Germline-derived CDR1 and CDR2 are MNHNS and SASEGT. Trimming removed 6 bases from V and 0 bases from J, with 6 bases in between. The CDR3: CASSEFSGNTIYF. CDR3 sequence (DNA): TGTGCCAGCAGCGAATTCTCTGGAAACACCATATATTTT.

The chain joins TRBV20-1 to TRBJ2-1; 16 nucleotides agree with TRBD2. Losses at the gene ends were 4 bases for V and 6 bases for J; bases not matched to a gene: 3. CDR3 size: 15 residues. Germline CDR1 reads DFQATT; CDR2 reads SNEGSKA (reference sequence). The chain's CDR3 is CSAKGLAGGGNEQFF. The CDR3 bases are TGCAGTGCTAAGGGACTAGCGGGAGGGGGCAATGAGCAGTTCTTC.

Ten or more counts support this clonotype. The rearrangement joins TRBV2 to TRBJ2-7; 10 nucleotides agree with TRBD1. The CDR3 sequence is 14 residues long. Germline V CDR1 and CDR2: SNHLY, FYNNEI. The V and J ends lost 6 bases and 6 bases, in that order; junction bases with no gene match: 8. As DNA, the CDR3 is TGTGCCAGCAGCCGGGACAGGGGCTCTCTCGAGCAGTACTTC. Protein product: CASSRDRGSLEQYF.

The chain is built from TRBV18 and TRBJ2-1; TRBD2 aligns across 14 bases. The V segment lost 5 bases and the J segment 7 bases; nucleotides outside the gene matches: 10. Germline V gene data show CDR1 as KGHSH and CDR2 as LQKENI. The CDR3 loop spans 17 amino acids. CDR3 sequence: CASSSFWGLAGVNEQFF. In DNA, the CDR3 is TGTGCCAGCTCATCCTTTTGGGGACTAGCGGGAGTAAATGAGCAGTTCTTC.

This clonotype was recorded at least ten times. The genes are TRBV3-1 and TRBJ1-4; D gene unclear. The CDR3 covers 14 residues. Germline V gene lookup returns CDR1 LGHDT and CDR2 YNNKEL (reference sequence). V was cut by 1 base and J by 4 bases, with 7 bases left in between. Written as DNA, the CDR3 is TGTGCCAGCAGCCAAGGGGAATTTAATGAAAAACTGTTTTTT. Its protein is CASSQGEFNEKLFF.

This clonotype has only a few counts. The gene calls are TRBV6-1 and TRBJ1-3, with TRBD1 identical over 7 bases. The CDR3 runs 17 residues. The junction had 10 bases not matched to a gene; V was cut back by 5 bases and J by 0 bases. From germline, CDR1 is MNHNS and CDR2 SASEGT. CDR3 sequence reads: CASSSSGGQSSGNTIYF. In nucleotides, the CDR3 is TGTGCCAGCAGTTCCTCAGGGGGACAGAGCTCTGGAAACACCATATATTTT.

This clonotype was seen many times. This chain uses TRBV20-1 with TRBJ1-4; 9 nucleotides agree with TRBD1. Germline CDR1 DFQATT, CDR2 SNEGSKA (reference sequence). CDR3 length: 14 amino acids. J gave up 7 bases and V 6 bases, and 9 bases lay outside the gene matches. The CDR3 sequence: CSAPTGTGSEKLFF. CDR3 sequence (DNA): TGCAGTGCCCCGACGGGGACAGGGTCTGAAAAACTGTTTTTT.

A few counts support this clonotype. The V gene is TRBV6-1, the J gene TRBJ2-5; 11 bases are shared with TRBD2. V lost 5 bases, J lost 5 bases, and 7 bases stayed unmatched. The length of the CDR3 is 15 residues. Looked up from germline, CDR1 is MNHNS and CDR2 is SASEGT. The CDR3 DNA reads TGTGCCAGCAGTTCCCCTAGCGGGAGGAAGGAGACCCAGTACTTC. This translates into CASSSPSGRKETQYF.

This clonotype was seen repeatedly, ten times or more. The rearrangement joins TRBV5-1 to TRBJ2-1, with TRBD1 identical over 8 bases. V dropped 4 bases and J dropped 14; count of bases not matched to a gene: 8. Germline V gene lookup returns CDR1 SGHRS and CDR2 YFSETQ. The CDR3 covers 12 residues. As DNA, the CDR3 is TGCGCCAGCAGCATATTCTCGGGACAGGAGTTCTTC. Translating gives CASSIFSGQEFF.

V is TRBV7-9 and J is TRBJ1-1; TRBD1 might be the D (5 bases). The CDR3 has 14 amino acids. The V and J ends lost 2 bases and 3 bases respectively, with 10 bases between them. Germline CDR1 is SEHNR and CDR2 is FQNEAQ (reference sequence). The CDR3 spells CASSLFQGDTEAFF. The CDR3 DNA is TGTGCCAGCAGCTTATTTCAGGGCGACACTGAAGCTTTCTTT.

This clonotype was recorded many times. The V gene is TRBV3-1, the J gene TRBJ2-3, with a weak D call TRBD2 (5 bases). V shed 1 base and J shed 2 bases, with 7 bases lying between them. Germline-derived CDR1 and CDR2 are LGHDT and YNNKEL (reference sequence). This CDR3 spans 14 amino acids. In DNA form, the CDR3 reads TGTGCCAGCAGCCAAGTGACTAACACAGATACGCAGTATTTT. Its translation: CASSQVTNTDTQYF.

V usage is TRBV20-1 and J usage is TRBJ2-7; no reliable D call. Deletions cut 2 bases from V and 3 bases from J, with 17 bases between. The germline V gene encodes CDR1 DFQATT and CDR2 SNEGSKA (reference sequence). The CDR3 has 15 residues. CDR3 sequence reads: CSARLGRLVGYEQYF. In nucleotides, the CDR3 is TGCAGTGCTAGACTTGGGCGGCTAGTCGGCTACGAGCAGTACTTC.

This clonotype appeared many times. The CDR3 reads CASSDPGQGAAEAFF. The CDR3, as DNA: TGTGCCAGCAGCGATCCGGGACAGGGGGCAGCTGAAGCTTTCTTT. V is TRBV5-4 and J is TRBJ1-1; 12 bases line up with TRBD1. Germline lookup yields CDR1 SGHNT and CDR2 YYREEE (reference sequence). CDR3 size: 15 residues. With 4 bases clipped from V and 6 bases from J, the junction kept 7 bases outside the gene matches.